Below, 9 T cell receptor beta chains from the same sample are listed, as sequenced in a study of cytomegalovirus exposure and HLA in healthy donors. TCRdb's table, derived via immunoSEQ multiplex PCR, lists solely in-frame clones and lacks some. This table holds around 140,000 clones, approximately 94% found once. The sequenced sample consisted of PBMCs. The receptors derive from a man aged 18 to 29 in good health and CMV-seropositive.

The sample holds one count of this clone. The V and J genes are TRBV19 and TRBJ2-7, with 7 bases lining up with TRBD2. Germline lookup yields CDR1 LNHDA and CDR2 SQIVND (reference sequence). The V and J ends lost 3 bases and 2 bases, in that order; junction bases with no gene match: 1. The CDR3 runs 13 residues. CDR3 amino acids: CASSIGGTYEQYF. DNA for the CDR3: TGTGCCAGTAGTATCGGGGGGACCTACGAGCAGTACTTC.

This clone was picked up one time. The genes are TRBV11-3 and TRBJ2-1; TRBD1 agrees at 7 bases. CDR3 length: 14 amino acids. From germline, CDR1 is SGHNT and CDR2 YENEEA. J lost 5 bases, V lost 3 bases, and 4 bases had no gene match. DNA of the CDR3: TGTGCCAGCAGCTTTAGGGGGACAGACAATGAGCAGTTCTTC. Its translation is CASSFRGTDNEQFF.

The CDR3 coding sequence is TGTGCCAGCAGTTTCCGGTGGAGCTCCTACGAGCAGTACTTC. It yields the protein CASSFRWSSYEQYF. The chain recombines TRBV27 with TRBJ2-7, with no clear D. V was trimmed by 3 bases and J by 0 bases, leaving 9 bases between them. This CDR3 is built from 14 residues. Germline-derived CDR1 and CDR2 are MNHEY and SMNVEV (reference sequence).

This chain uses TRBV5-1 with TRBJ1-5, with 7 nucleotides matching TRBD1. The CDR3 is 15 residues long. The V gene's germline CDR1 is SGHRS and CDR2 YFSETQ. With V trimmed by 4 bases and J by 5 bases, 9 bases remained unmatched. CDR3 DNA sequence: TGCGCCAGCAGCGGGGGACAGTCCGAGGATCAGCCCCAGCATTTT. Protein sequence: CASSGGQSEDQPQHF.

The chain has TRBV27 and TRBJ1-1, with unresolved D. Trimming removed 4 bases from V and 6 bases from J, with 15 bases in between. Germline CDR1 and CDR2: MNHEY and SMNVEV (reference sequence). The CDR3 runs 14 residues. CDR3 region: CASSYSAWGAEAFF. The CDR3 DNA reads as TGTGCCAGCAGTTATAGTGCGTGGGGAGCTGAAGCTTTCTTT.

The genes are TRBV7-2 and TRBJ2-2; D may be TRBD1 (6 bases). Looked up from germline, CDR1 is SGHTA and CDR2 is FQGNSA. The CDR3 covers 16 residues. Trimming pared 2 bases from V and 4 bases from J, leaving 14 bases between. The CDR3 spells CASSLRRQAGTGELFF. CDR3 in DNA: TGTGCCAGCAGCTTAAGGCGACAGGCGGGCACCGGGGAGCTGTTTTTT.

The chain is built from TRBV28 and TRBJ2-3, with 12 bases lining up with TRBD1. Germline CDR1 MDHEN, CDR2 SYDVKM. This CDR3 has 16 amino acids. V lost 6 bases and J lost 4; bases outside the gene matches: 8. This CDR3 reads CASRGDRGRGADTQYF. DNA for the CDR3: TGTGCCAGCAGGGGGGACAGGGGGCGCGGTGCAGATACGCAGTATTTT.

This rearrangement joins TRBV27 to TRBJ1-5; no clear D. Germline CDR1 MNHEY, CDR2 SMNVEV (reference sequence). The V and J ends lost 8 bases and 0 bases respectively, with 11 bases between them. The CDR3 contains 14 residues. CDR3: CASGRRDSNQPQHF. The CDR3, as DNA: TGTGCCAGCGGGCGGCGGGATAGCAATCAGCCCCAGCATTTT.

The genes are TRBV18 and TRBJ2-3; 8 bases map to TRBD2. Losses at the gene ends were 3 bases for V and 0 bases for J; bases not matched to a gene: 2. Per germline, CDR1 KGHSH and CDR2 LQKENI. The length of the CDR3 is 15 residues. The CDR3 sequence: CASSPTSGSTDTQYF. The CDR3 bases are TGTGCCAGCTCACCCACTAGCGGTAGCACAGATACGCAGTATTTT.